Below are 32 T cell receptor beta chains sequenced from a single sample in a study of tumor-infiltrating lymphocytes in primary liver carcinoma. From roughly 20-30 mg of unsorted bulk tissue, DNA and RNA were co-extracted together. The template, 450 to 650 ng total RNA, yielded TCR beta cDNA made with a constant-region primer. ARM-PCR was slightly modified, and three nested multiplex PCR rounds with it gave rise to the TCR beta libraries. TRBV1-TRBV30 forward primers and a C-beta reverse primer were used in the first two PCR rounds, which each ran for ten to eleven cycles. TCRdb used MiXCR to reprocess the multiplex PCR reads, holding one entry per CDR3 protein. The sample yields 47,000 or so distinct CDR3 sequences, 70% to 85% seen once. Sequencing was carried out using liver tumor tissue from sampling region 3. Subset denoted: tumor region T3, left-lateral pole. These TCRs come from a man aged 40-55 years with primary liver carcinoma and hepatitis B virus infection.

Details on this clonotype: A single base separates this from a much larger clone, so it may be a read error. V gene TRBV29-1 combines with J gene TRBJ2-7; D is unresolved. The germline V gene encodes CDR1 SQVTM and CDR2 ANQGSEA. CDR3 length equals 12 residues. For the CDR3, the DNA is TGCAGCGCCAAAGGCAAGTCCTACGAGCAGCACTTC. It is translated as CSAKGKSYEQHF.

A remark on this clonotype: At one end the junction does not follow the germline gene, possibly because of a read error. The chain carries TRBV6-1 and TRBJ2-4, with D possibly TRBD2 on 5 matching bases. CDR1 MNHNS and CDR2 SASEGT come from the germline V gene. The CDR3 is made up of 13 amino acids. CDR3 bases: TGTGCCATCAAGGATCACGGGGAAAACATTCAGCACTTC. Encoded protein: CAIKDHGENIQHF.

This clonotype appeared once. No conserved phenylalanine or tryptophan is present at the end of the CDR3, so a read error is the likely explanation. It is unclear where the CDR3 begins or ends on the DNA, so no DNA is shown, and the CDR3 is as TCRdb lists it. The chain is built from TRBV11-3 and TRBJ2-7. Both ends counted, the CDR3 spans 12 residues. Germline CDR1 SGHNT, CDR2 YENEEA. The CDR3 region is CASSLVPDEQYY.

To note about this clonotype: Compared with germline, one end of the junction differs, possibly owing to a read error. The V and J genes are TRBV6-6 and TRBJ1-5, with 8 bases matching TRBD1. The CDR3 runs 17 residues. Germline CDR1 reads MNHNY; CDR2 reads SVGAGI (reference sequence). The CDR3 DNA reads TGTGCCAGTAGTTGCCCCCGGACAGGGAATAGCAATCAGCCCCAGCATTTT. Amino acids: CASSCPRTGNSNQPQHF.

The rearrangement uses TRBV6-5 and TRBJ2-1; tentatively, D is TRBD1 (5 bases). The CDR3 spans 17 residues. Deletions cut 9 bases from V and 3 bases from J, with 24 bases between. The V gene's germline CDR1 is MNHEY and CDR2 SVGAGI. Here the CDR3 DNA reads TGTGCCAGAAATCCCCTTACCCCAGGACATGGCTACAATGAGCAGTTCTTC. It encodes CARNPLTPGHGYNEQFF.

The sample holds one count of this clonotype. A much larger clone is a single base away; this may be a read error. The chain recombines TRBV18 with TRBJ2-1; TRBD2 matches 9 bases. The V and J ends lost 3 bases and 14 bases, in that order; junction bases with no gene match: 14. CDR1 and CDR2 (germline): KGHSH, LQKENI. CDR3 length: 15 amino acids. The CDR3 bases are TGTGCCAGCTCACCGCCCGCGAGTGCTAGCGGGACCGAGTTCTTC. It yields the protein CASSPPASASGTEFF. Full variable domain (rest looked up from reference TRBV18 and TRBJ2-1): NAGVMQNPRHLVRRRGQEARLRCSPMKGHSHVYWYRQLPEEGLKFMVYLQKENIIDESGMPKERFSAEFPKEGPSILRIQQVVRGDSAAYFCASSPPASASGTEFFGPGTRLTVL.

The CDR3 DNA follows: TGTGCCAGTAGTATAGGACTAGCGGGAGCCTACAATGAGCAGTTCTTC. It codes for CASSIGLAGAYNEQFF. The chain links TRBV19 to TRBJ2-1; 12 nucleotides line up with TRBD2. The germline V gene encodes CDR1 LNHDA and CDR2 SQIVND (reference sequence). The CDR3 totals 16 residues. The V and J ends lost 1 base and 2 bases, in that order; junction bases with no gene match: 0.

This clonotype was detected only a few times. The chain recombines TRBV2 with TRBJ2-3; D is undetermined. With 3 bases removed from V and 8 bases from J, the gap between germline ends came to 15 bases. This CDR3 comprises 14 residues. Looked up from germline, CDR1 is SNHLY and CDR2 is FYNNEI. The CDR3, as DNA: TGTGCCAGCAGTGATACCGCCGGGCCGGGTACGCAGTATTTT. As protein: CASSDTAGPGTQYF.

To note about this clonotype: The missing conserved phenylalanine or tryptophan at the end of this CDR3 makes a read error likely. The rearrangement links TRBV11-2 to TRBJ2-5; TRBD2 agrees at 13 bases. This CDR3 has 16 amino acids. V shed 5 bases and J 10 bases; nucleotides not matched to a gene: 13. Germline V gives CDR1 SGHAT, CDR2 FQNNGV. The CDR3 sequence: CASSDPGTSGTEVQYL. CDR3 sequence (DNA): TGTGCCAGCAGCGACCCCGGGACTAGCGGGACCGAGGTCCAGTACCTC.

The rearrangement joins TRBV6-1 to TRBJ2-1, with no clear D. The CDR3 has 11 amino acids. Germline V CDR1 and CDR2: MNHNS, SASEGT. CDR3 nucleotide sequence: TGTGTCATCACTCGACTGGATGAGCAGTTCTTC. It translates to CVITRLDEQFF.

This sequence joins TRBV29-1 and TRBJ1-1; D not resolved. Germline values: CDR1 SQVTM, CDR2 ANQGSEA. The CDR3 is made up of 11 amino acids. CDR3 nucleotides: TGCAACGTCATTTGGGATGTAAAAGCTTTCTTT. The encoded protein is CNVIWDVKAFF.

This clonotype came up many times. The V call is TRBV7-9, the J call TRBJ1-5, with D tentatively TRBD1 (5 bases). Per the germline V gene, CDR1 is SEHNR and CDR2 is FQNEAQ (reference sequence). The CDR3 has 17 amino acids. The ends were cut back, 0 bases at V and 3 bases at J, with 15 bases in the middle. The CDR3 is CASSLAGGTAFNQPQHF. The CDR3 DNA sequence: TGTGCCAGCAGCTTAGCGGGAGGGACGGCTTTCAATCAGCCCCAGCATTTT.

A single count supports this clonotype. With a much larger clone just one base away, this may be a read error. The V and J genes are TRBV28 and TRBJ2-7; no reliable D call. Germline loops: CDR1 MDHEN, CDR2 SYDVKM. CDR3 length: 12 amino acids. The CDR3 loop reads CASSLVGYEHYF. The CDR3 region has the DNA TGTGCCAGCAGTTTGGTCGGCTACGAGCACTACTTC. Full variable domain (outside the CDR3, taken from reference TRBV28 and TRBJ2-7): DVKVTQSSRYLVKRTGEKVFLECVQDMDHENMFWYRQDPGLGLRLIYFSYDVKMKEKGDIPEGYSVSREKKERFSLILESASTNQTSMYLCASSLVGYEHYFGPGTRLTVT.

About this clonotype: The germline gene is not matched at one end of the junction; a read error may be the cause. The CDR3 spells CASSFAADTEALF. CDR3 DNA sequence: TGTGCTAGCAGTTTCGCAGCAGACACTGAAGCTCTCTTT. The rearrangement joins TRBV12-3 or TRBV12-4 to TRBJ1-1; D not certain. CDR3 length: 13 amino acids.

Comment on this clonotype: This may stem from a read error, because a much larger clone lies one nucleotide away. The V call is TRBV28, the J call TRBJ1-1; D possibly corresponds to TRBD1 (6 bases). Germline CDR1 and CDR2: MDHEN and SYDVKM. This CDR3 region has 13 residues. The CDR3 nucleotides read TGTGCCACAACGGGACACCTAGGGGCTGAACCTTTCTTT. Translation gives CATTGHLGAEPFF.

The chain uses TRBV6-5 and TRBJ2-1; 11 nucleotides line up with TRBD2. CDR3 length equals 16 residues. Germline-derived CDR1 and CDR2 are MNHEY and SVGAGI. DNA of the CDR3: TGTGTCAGTAGTTATAATCCGCTAGCGGGAGGCAATGAGCAGTTCTTC. It is translated as CVSSYNPLAGGNEQFF.

On this clonotype: A read error may account for a junction end that differs from germline. The V and J genes are TRBV4-1 and TRBJ2-1, with 8 bases that match TRBD2. This CDR3 is built from 14 residues. The germline V gene has CDR1 MGHRA and CDR2 YSYEKL. CDR3 sequence reads: CASNQAGGYNERFF. CDR3 nucleotide sequence: TGCGCCAGCAACCAGGCGGGAGGATACAATGAGCGGTTCTTC.

This clonotype occurred many times. The V gene is TRBV7-8, the J gene TRBJ2-1; 9 nucleotides match TRBD2. The V gene's germline CDR1 is SGHVS and CDR2 FQNEAQ. The CDR3 is 16 amino acids. J was trimmed by 6 bases and V by 1 base; bases with no gene match: 7. The CDR3 bases are TGTGCCAGCAGCTTAGGGATCTCTAGCGGGACCAATGAGCAGTTCTTC. Amino acid sequence: CASSLGISSGTNEQFF.

On this clonotype: A read error may produce the germline difference seen at one junction end. The CDR3 is CPSSENSYEQYF. The DNA for the CDR3 is TGCCCCAGTTCTGAGAACTCCTACGAGCAGTACTTC. The chain couples TRBV12-3 or TRBV12-4 to TRBJ2-7; D gene uncertain. The CDR3 totals 12 residues.

The J gene is TRBJ2-3, the V gene TRBV6-1, with 8 bases matching TRBD2. The CDR3 has 18 amino acids. With V trimmed by 2 bases and J by 15 bases, 25 bases remained unmatched. From germline, CDR1 is MNHNS and CDR2 SASEGT. This CDR3 reads CASSEPASGPYSTDIHYF. CDR3 sequence (DNA): TGTGCCAGCAGTGAACCAGCTAGCGGGCCGTATAGCACAGATATACACTATTTT.

As regards this clonotype: A junction boundary mismatches the germline segment, possibly from a read error. The chain links TRBV7-8 to TRBJ2-3, with D hard to call. The CDR3 runs 16 residues. Germline values: CDR1 SGHVS, CDR2 FQNEAQ. The CDR3 DNA is TGTGCAAGCAGCTTGGGGTTGTCGTTGGGCACGGATACGCACTATTTT. This gives the protein CASSLGLSLGTDTHYF.

This clonotype has just one count. The chain uses TRBV29-1 and TRBJ2-3; 8 bases agree with TRBD1. The CDR3 is 15 residues long. V lost 4 bases and J lost 5; bases outside the gene matches: 11. Looked up from germline, CDR1 is SQVTM and CDR2 is ANQGSEA. As DNA, the CDR3 is TGCAGCGTTGCGCGGGCAGGGGGCATTGGAGATACGCAGTATTTT. Translating it yields CSVARAGGIGDTQYF.

Notes on this clonotype: It may be a read error: a sequence one base away is much more abundant. The J gene is TRBJ2-3, the V gene TRBV7-9; TRBD1 matches at 7 bases. The J call may not be correct, given that the DNA end is closer to TRBJ1-5. Germline loops: CDR1 SEHNR, CDR2 FQNEAQ (reference sequence). CDR3 size: 18 residues. The CDR3 DNA is TGTGCCAGCAGCTTTATTGCCGGAAAGGGGCGCGGGACAGATACGCAGCATTTT. Its translation is CASSFIAGKGRGTDTQHF.

This clonotype showed up just a few times. The chain has TRBV11-3 and TRBJ2-1; tentative D call: TRBD1 (5 bases). Germline V lookup: CDR1 SGHNT, CDR2 YENEEA. Between the trimmed V and J ends, which lost 5 bases and 7 bases, there was a span of 12 bases. The CDR3 is 13 amino acids. The CDR3 DNA sequence: TGTGCCAGCAGCGAAGGACCAGGGAATGAGCAGTTCTTC. It yields the protein CASSEGPGNEQFF.

Details on this clonotype: Mismatch with germline at one junction end may stem from a read error. The V call is TRBV6-5, the J call TRBJ2-1, with 11 bases that match TRBD2. CDR1 is MNHEY, CDR2 SVGAGI, per germline. This CDR3 has 16 residues. This CDR3 is CASRPTSGRNDNEQFF. The CDR3 nucleotides read TGTGCCAGCAGACCTACTAGCGGGAGAAATGACAATGAGCAGTTTTTC.

This clonotype was picked up many times. The rearrangement links TRBV6-1 to TRBJ2-3; no clear D gene. Trimming took off 2 bases at V and 0 bases at J, with 15 bases between the two ends. This CDR3 is built from 17 residues. Germline assignment: CDR1 MNHNS and CDR2 SASEGT. The CDR3 is CASSEPGRAASTDTQYF. CDR3 DNA sequence: TGTGCCAGCAGTGAACCCGGAAGGGCCGCTAGCACAGATACGCAGTATTTT.

V gene TRBV19 combines with J gene TRBJ2-2, with 7 positions matching TRBD2. Germline loops: CDR1 LNHDA, CDR2 SQIVND (reference sequence). CDR3 length: 15 residues. J lost 7 bases, V lost 3 bases, and 8 bases had no gene match. The CDR3 DNA reads TGTGCCAGTAGTATCGGCCGGACTAGGGGCGGGGAGCTGTTTTTT. Its protein product is CASSIGRTRGGELFF.

The rearrangement joins TRBV7-8 to TRBJ2-1; possibly TRBD2 for D (6 bases). This CDR3 comprises 13 residues. Per the germline V gene, CDR1 is SGHVS and CDR2 is FQNEAQ. V lost 6 bases and J lost 12, with 18 bases in between. CDR3 amino acids: CASSHQGGAWQFF. The CDR3 nucleotides read TGTGCCAGCAGTCACCAAGGAGGGGCTTGGCAGTTCTTC.

Of note for this clonotype: Since the CDR3 does not end with the conserved phenylalanine or tryptophan, this likely comes from a read error. The chain couples TRBV7-9 to TRBJ1-1; D gene ambiguous. Trimming shortened V by 0 bases and J by 7 bases, and 12 bases separated the two germline ends. Germline V CDR1 and CDR2: SEHNR, FQNEAQ (reference sequence). The CDR3 has 14 residues. CDR3 loop: CASSLASGVDEAFL. The DNA for the CDR3 is TGTGCCAGCAGCTTAGCGTCCGGGGTAGATGAAGCTTTCCTT.

This clonotype was found many times. The chain has TRBV2 and TRBJ2-2, with unresolved D. V was trimmed by 5 bases and J by 3 bases, leaving 7 bases between them. There are 13 residues in the CDR3. Germline assignment: CDR1 SNHLY and CDR2 FYNNEI. CDR3 in amino acids: CASSPRDTGELFF. The CDR3 DNA reads TGTGCCAGCAGTCCCCGGGACACCGGGGAGCTGTTTTTT.

V usage is TRBV11-2 and J usage is TRBJ2-7, with TRBD1 identical over 9 bases. This CDR3 has 16 residues. V shed 5 bases, J shed 2 bases, and the junction held 10 bases outside the gene matches. Germline V CDR1 and CDR2: SGHAT, FQNNGV. CDR3 sequence (DNA): TGTGCCAGCAGCCCCCGCGGGACAGGGCCCACCTACGAGCAGTACTTC. This encodes CASSPRGTGPTYEQYF.

Note on this clonotype: Its ends do not fully match the called genes, so a read error is possible. This chain uses TRBV12-3 or TRBV12-4 with TRBJ2-1; 12 nucleotides agree with TRBD2. CDR3 length: 16 amino acids. The CDR3 sequence is CVSSPFGLAGCNEQFF. The CDR3 bases are TGTGTCAGCAGCCCCTTCGGACTAGCGGGGTGCAATGAGCAGTTCTTC.